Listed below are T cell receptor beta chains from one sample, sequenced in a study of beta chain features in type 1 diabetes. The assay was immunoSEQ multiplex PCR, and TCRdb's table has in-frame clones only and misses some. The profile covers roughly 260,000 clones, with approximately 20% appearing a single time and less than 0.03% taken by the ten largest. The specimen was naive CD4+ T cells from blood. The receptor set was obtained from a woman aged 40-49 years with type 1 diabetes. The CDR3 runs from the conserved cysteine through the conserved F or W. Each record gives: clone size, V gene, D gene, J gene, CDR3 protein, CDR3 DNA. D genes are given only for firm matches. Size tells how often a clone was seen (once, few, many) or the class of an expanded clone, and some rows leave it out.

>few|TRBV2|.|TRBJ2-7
CASSQGPHEQYF
TGTGCCAGCAGCCAGGGTCCCCACGAGCAGTACTTC
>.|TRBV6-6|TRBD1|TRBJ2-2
CASSSRGTGTGELFF
TGTGCCAGCAGTTCCAGGGGGACGGGCACCGGGGAGCTGTTTTTT
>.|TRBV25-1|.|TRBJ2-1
CASKGANDNEQFF
TGTGCCAGCAAAGGGGCCAATGACAATGAGCAGTTCTTC
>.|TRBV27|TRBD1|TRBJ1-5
CASSLMGQGHQPQHF
TGTGCCAGCAGTTTAATGGGACAGGGCCATCAGCCCCAGCATTTT
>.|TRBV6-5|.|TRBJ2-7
CASRAWDSNYEQYF
TGTGCCAGCCGAGCTTGGGACTCCAACTACGAGCAGTACTTC
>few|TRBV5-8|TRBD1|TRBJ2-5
CASSPDHLTGGETQYF
TGTGCCAGCAGCCCCGACCACCTGACAGGGGGAGAGACCCAGTACTTC
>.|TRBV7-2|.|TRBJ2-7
CASSFDGSRYEQYF
TGTGCCAGCAGCTTTGACGGGAGCCGATACGAGCAGTACTTC
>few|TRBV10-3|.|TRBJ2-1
CAITGTSGDEQFF
TGTGCCATCACTGGCACTAGTGGCGATGAGCAGTTCTTC
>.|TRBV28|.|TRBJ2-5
CASSFLREAGETQYF
TGTGCCAGCAGTTTTTTAAGGGAGGCGGGGGAGACCCAGTACTTC
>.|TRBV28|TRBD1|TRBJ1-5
CASSPLGQGDQPQHF
TGTGCCAGCAGTCCATTAGGACAGGGGGATCAGCCCCAGCATTTT
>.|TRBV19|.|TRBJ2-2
CASSMGQNTGELFF
TGTGCCAGTAGTATGGGACAGAACACCGGGGAGCTGTTTTTT
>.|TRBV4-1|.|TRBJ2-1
CASSQGEQGFEQFF
TGCGCCAGCAGCCAAGGGGAGCAGGGGTTCGAGCAGTTCTTC
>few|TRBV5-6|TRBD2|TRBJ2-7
CASSVLAGGPFEQYF
TGTGCCAGCAGCGTCCTAGCGGGAGGGCCCTTCGAGCAGTACTTC
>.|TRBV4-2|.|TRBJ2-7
CASSQGGTYDYEQYF
TGTGCCAGCAGCCAAGGAGGCACGTACGACTACGAGCAGTACTTC
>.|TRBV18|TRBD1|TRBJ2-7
CASSQQGATPYEQYF
TGTGCCAGCTCGCAGCAGGGGGCGACCCCCTACGAGCAGTACTTC
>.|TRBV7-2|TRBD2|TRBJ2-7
CASSLAGGPYEQYF
TGTGCCAGCAGCTTAGCGGGAGGGCCCTACGAGCAGTACTTC
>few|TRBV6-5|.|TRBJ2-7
CASSPWDTSYEQYF
TGTGCCAGCAGTCCATGGGACACCTCCTACGAGCAGTACTTC
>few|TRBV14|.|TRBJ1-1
CASSRQETAAFF
TGTGCCAGCAGTCGACAGGAGACTGCAGCTTTCTTT
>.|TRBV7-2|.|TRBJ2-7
CASSFAGAAVEQYF
TGTGCCAGCAGCTTTGCAGGGGCAGCCGTCGAGCAGTACTTC
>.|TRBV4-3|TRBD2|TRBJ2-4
CASSPSRGELAKNIQYF
TGCGCCAGCAGCCCCTCTCGGGGGGAATTGGCCAAAAACATTCAGTACTTC
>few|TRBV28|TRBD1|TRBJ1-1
CASSLSPGGRYTEAFF
TGTGCCAGCAGTTTATCTCCAGGGGGCCGTTACACTGAAGCTTTCTTT
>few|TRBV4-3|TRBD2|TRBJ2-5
CASSQDPASGGETQYF
TGCGCCAGCAGCCAAGATCCTGCTAGCGGGGGTGAGACCCAGTACTTC
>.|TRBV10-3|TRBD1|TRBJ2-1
CAISGTGVNEQFF
TGTGCCATCAGTGGGACAGGGGTTAATGAGCAGTTCTTC
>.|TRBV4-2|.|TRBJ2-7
CASSQGDSSLLYEQYF
TGTGCCAGCAGCCAAGGAGACAGCTCCCTCCTCTACGAGCAGTACTTC
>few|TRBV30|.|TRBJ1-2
CAWSVYRGRENYGYTF
TGTGCCTGGAGTGTATATAGGGGCAGGGAAAACTATGGCTACACCTTC
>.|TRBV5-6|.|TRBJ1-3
CASSPSSGDGNTIYF
TGTGCCAGCAGCCCCTCCAGCGGGGATGGAAACACCATATATTTT
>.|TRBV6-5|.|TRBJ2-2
CASSYVAGPDTGELFF
TGTGCCAGCAGTTACGTCGCGGGGCCAGACACCGGGGAGCTGTTTTTT
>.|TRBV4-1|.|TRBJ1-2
CASSPRGLSLGYGYTF
TGCGCCAGCAGCCCGAGGGGACTCTCATTGGGTTATGGCTACACCTTC
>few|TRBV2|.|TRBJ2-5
CASSISGEQYF
TGTGCCAGCAGTATTTCTGGGGAGCAGTACTTC
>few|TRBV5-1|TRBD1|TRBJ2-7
CASSTGQFYEQYF
TGCGCCAGCAGCACGGGACAGTTTTACGAGCAGTACTTC
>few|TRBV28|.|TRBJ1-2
CASSGDRTNYGYTF
TGTGCCAGCAGTGGCGACAGGACTAACTATGGCTACACCTTC
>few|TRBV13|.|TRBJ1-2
CASSSTIRDYGYTF
TGTGCCAGCAGCTCCACTATACGAGATTATGGCTACACCTTC
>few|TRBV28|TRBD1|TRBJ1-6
CASSPSSGTGNSPLHF
TGTGCCAGCAGCCCTTCTTCCGGGACAGGGAATTCACCCCTCCACTTT
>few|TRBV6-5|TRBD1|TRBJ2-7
CASSYSTPDRRGEQYF
TGTGCCAGCAGTTACTCGACTCCGGACAGGCGAGGGGAGCAGTACTTC
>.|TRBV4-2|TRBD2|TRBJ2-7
CASSRLAGGINEQYF
TGTGCCAGCAGCCGACTAGCGGGAGGTATAAACGAGCAGTACTTC
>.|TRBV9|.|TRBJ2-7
CASSSAGGRDYEQYF
TGTGCCAGCAGCTCGGCCGGAGGGCGGGACTACGAGCAGTACTTC
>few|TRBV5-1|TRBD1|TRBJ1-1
CASSFDRDTEAFF
TGCGCCAGCAGCTTTGACAGGGACACTGAAGCTTTCTTT
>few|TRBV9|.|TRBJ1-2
CASSVLTGSYGYTF
TGTGCCAGCAGCGTACTCACAGGGAGCTATGGCTACACCTTC
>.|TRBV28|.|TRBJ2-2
CASSLARANTGELFF
TGTGCCAGCAGTTTAGCCAGGGCGAACACCGGGGAGCTGTTTTTT
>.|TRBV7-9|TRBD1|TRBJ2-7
CASSSPGQGIFYEQYF
TGTGCCAGCAGCTCTCCCGGACAGGGGATATTCTACGAGCAGTACTTC
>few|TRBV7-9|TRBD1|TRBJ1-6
CASSPGQGNSPLHF
TGTGCCAGCAGCCCAGGACAGGGGAATTCACCCCTCCACTTT